The clone carrying this TCR beta chain was counted only a few times. Its antigen remains unknown. The data derive from a study of identifying expanded T cells in peripheral blood. General study points: Variance in clone template counts between roughly 2-week samples significantly increased with total template count across all healthy donors.

Looked up from germline, CDR1 is LGHNA and CDR2 is YSLEER. The length of the CDR3 is 12 residues. The V end was cut by 0 bases, the J end by 11 bases, with 7 bases between. Using immunoSEQ multiplex PCR, the repertoire was profiled, and TCRdb retains in-frame clones only, with some absent. The data contain approximately 86,000 clones, 70% to 90% of them seen just once; the ten biggest clones take up around 4.5%. The specimen sequenced was blood. The chain employs TRBV4-3 and TRBJ1-4; no reliable D call. This receptor was obtained from a person aged 18 to 75 in good health. The CDR3 DNA reads as TGCGCCAGCAGCCAAGATTTAAGGAAACTGTTTTTT. This codes for CASSQDLRKLFF.